These 20 T cell receptor beta chains share one sample of origin, sequenced in a study of T cells in Graves' hyperthyroidism and ophthalmopathy. The source material, RNA transcripts, was used to amplify TCR beta CDR3 regions. When the TCR CDR3 underwent first-round RT-PCR, the HTBI primer set was used. TCRdb reanalysed the multiplex PCR reads using MiXCR and keeps one entry per CDR3 protein. The table includes some 700,000 distinct CDR3 sequences, around 16% detected once. Sequencing was performed on blood. These receptors came from a man aged 45-60 years with Graves' hyperthyroidism.

The gene calls are TRBV4-1 and TRBJ2-7; D is unclear. The V end lost 1 base, the J end lost 6 bases, and 7 bases lay between the germline ends. CDR3 length: 12 amino acids. Germline lookup yields CDR1 MGHRA and CDR2 YSYEKL. The CDR3 region has the DNA TGCGCCAGCAGCCAAGTTCTAGGCGAGCAGTACTTC. Its protein product is CASSQVLGEQYF.

This clonotype was counted at least ten times. The chain uses TRBV5-1 and TRBJ1-1, with D tentatively TRBD1 (6 bases). Looked up from germline, CDR1 is SGHRS and CDR2 is YFSETQ. The length of the CDR3 is 15 residues. Trimming took off 2 bases at V and 4 bases at J, with 15 bases between the two ends. The CDR3 loop is CASSLQGGRGTEAFF. CDR3 in DNA: TGCGCCAGCAGCTTACAAGGGGGGAGAGGCACTGAAGCTTTCTTT. Filled out from reference TRBV5-1 and TRBJ1-1, the complete variable domain reads KAGVTQTPRYLIKTRGQQVTLSCSPISGHRSVSWYQQTPGQGLQFLFEYFSETQRNKGNFPGRFSGRQFSNSRSEMNVSTLELGDSALYLCASSLQGGRGTEAFFGQGTRLTVV.

With regard to this clonotype: With a much larger clone just one base away, this may be a read error. The rearrangement links TRBV28 to TRBJ2-1; 10 bases match TRBD1. Germline V gives CDR1 MDHEN, CDR2 SYDVKM. The CDR3 is 17 amino acids. Trimming cost V 4 bases and J 4 bases; bases outside gene matches: 10. The CDR3 DNA reads TGTGCCAGCAGTTCTCCCCGGGACAGGGGAAAATACAATGAGCAGTTCTTC. Protein product: CASSSPRDRGKYNEQFF.

This clonotype was detected many times. V and J are TRBV7-9 and TRBJ1-4, with D uncertain. CDR1 is SEHNR, CDR2 FQNEAQ, per germline (reference sequence). V lost 5 bases to trimming and J lost 6 bases, with 13 bases between them. The CDR3 is 14 residues long. CDR3 loop: CASSASTNDEKLFF. The DNA of the CDR3 is TGTGCCAGCAGCGCTTCGACAAACGATGAAAAACTGTTTTTT. The complete variable domain, with remaining parts taken from reference TRBV7-9 and TRBJ1-4, reads DTGVSQNPRHKITKRGQNVTFRCDPISEHNRLYWYRQTLGQGPEFLTYFQNEAQLEKSRLLSDRFSAERPKGSFSTLEIQRTEQGDSAMYLCASSASTNDEKLFFGSGTQLSVL.

The V call is TRBV7-6, the J call TRBJ2-3; 8 bases map to TRBD2. CDR1 is SGHVS, CDR2 FNYEAQ, per germline. V lost 5 bases and J lost 6; bases outside the gene matches: 10. CDR3 length: 15 residues. The CDR3 DNA reads TGTGCCAGCAGCCCCCTAGCGGGTGGGAGGGATACGCAGTATTTT. Amino acid sequence: CASSPLAGGRDTQYF.

This clonotype was detected a few times. V is TRBV5-1 and J is TRBJ1-1, with TRBD1 identical over 8 bases. CDR3 length equals 15 residues. Germline V gene sequence: CDR1 SGHRS, CDR2 YFSETQ. The trim removed 4 bases at V and 5 bases at J, leaving 10 bases unmatched. The CDR3 loop is CASSKGQGGSTEAFF. The CDR3 DNA follows: TGCGCCAGCAGCAAAGGACAGGGTGGGAGTACTGAAGCTTTCTTT.

This clonotype occurred a few times. V and J are TRBV7-9 and TRBJ2-7; a possible D gene is TRBD2 (7 bases). The CDR3 covers 14 residues. V was clipped by 3 bases and J by 5 bases, with 14 bases between them. CDR1 SEHNR and CDR2 FQNEAQ come from the germline V gene (reference sequence). As DNA, the CDR3 is TGTGCCAGCAGCTTGGGGGAGGGGGATCACGAGCAGTACTTC. This sequence encodes CASSLGEGDHEQYF.

The rearrangement uses TRBV6-2 or TRBV6-3 and TRBJ2-7, with 8 bases that match TRBD2. V was clipped by 7 bases and J by 6 bases; unmatched bases: 5. CDR3 length: 12 residues. Germline V gives CDR1 MNHEY, CDR2 SVGEGT. The CDR3 DNA reads as TGTGCCAGCAACAGCGGGAGTCCCGAGCAGTACTTC. It encodes CASNSGSPEQYF.

Remarks on this clonotype: A much bigger clone sits one base away, suggesting this may be a read error. The chain uses TRBV30 and TRBJ2-7; D may be TRBD1 (5 bases). Germline CDR1 and CDR2: GTSNPN and SVGIG (reference sequence). V was trimmed by 5 bases and J by 0 bases, leaving 11 bases between them. The CDR3 runs to 13 residues. CDR3 sequence (DNA): TGTGCCTGGGAGTGGGGCAGCTCCTACGAGCAGTACTTC. Translated: CAWEWGSSYEQYF.

This clonotype has a count of ten or more. The V and J genes are TRBV7-9 and TRBJ1-1; D not certain. V was shortened by 1 base and J by 3 bases, with 12 bases between the two germline ends. Germline V gene lookup returns CDR1 SEHNR and CDR2 FQNEAQ (reference sequence). The length of the CDR3 is 15 residues. For the CDR3, the DNA is TGTGCCAGCAGCTTAGAAGGACGACCCGACACTGAAGCTTTCTTT. The encoded protein is CASSLEGRPDTEAFF.

This clonotype appeared many times. The chain couples TRBV6-2 or TRBV6-3 to TRBJ1-1, with 12 bases that match TRBD1. This CDR3 region has 15 residues. Germline lookup yields CDR1 MNHEY and CDR2 SVGEGT. V gave up 5 bases and J gave up 4 bases; unmatched junction bases: 5. This CDR3 is CASSDGTGGPTEAFF. In DNA form, the CDR3 reads TGTGCCAGCAGTGACGGGACAGGGGGCCCCACTGAAGCTTTCTTT.

This clonotype was detected only a few times. The chain combines TRBV7-8 with TRBJ2-5; the D is unclear. Looked up from germline, CDR1 is SGHVS and CDR2 is FQNEAQ. This CDR3 is 15 amino acids long. Deletions cut 1 base from V and 5 bases from J, with 14 bases between. CDR3 residues: CASSLVHSPRETQYF. Here the CDR3 DNA reads TGTGCCAGCAGCTTAGTACATTCCCCGAGGGAGACCCAGTACTTC.

There are many counts of this clonotype. The V call is TRBV30, the J call TRBJ2-2; D is ambiguous. Trimming removed 2 bases at V and 5 bases at J, with 0 bases between. Germline V gene sequence: CDR1 GTSNPN, CDR2 SVGIG (reference sequence). This CDR3 spans 10 amino acids. The CDR3 DNA reads as TGTGCCTGGAGTACCGGGGAGCTGTTTTTT. Protein sequence: CAWSTGELFF.

This clonotype was counted a few times. The chain uses TRBV19 and TRBJ2-2, with D possibly matching TRBD1 (6 bases). The CDR3 totals 15 residues. The V end lost 5 bases, the J end lost 6 bases, and 16 bases lay between the germline ends. Germline V gene data show CDR1 as LNHDA and CDR2 as SQIVND (reference sequence). CDR3 loop: CASSQTGWASGELFF. CDR3 bases: TGTGCCAGTAGTCAGACAGGCTGGGCATCCGGGGAGCTGTTTTTT.

With respect to this clonotype: Given the absence of the conserved phenylalanine or tryptophan at the CDR3 end, a read error is likely. The chain employs TRBV7-3 and TRBJ1-1; TRBD1 might be the D (6 bases). V was trimmed by 5 bases and J by 8 bases, leaving 15 bases between them. Germline V gene data show CDR1 as SGHTA and CDR2 as FQGTGA. There are 13 residues in the CDR3. CDR3: CASSPDSLEEAFL. The CDR3, as DNA: TGTGCCAGCAGCCCGGACAGTTTAGAAGAAGCTTTCCTT.

The chain has TRBV4-1 and TRBJ2-3, with 7 positions matching TRBD2. From germline, CDR1 is MGHRA and CDR2 YSYEKL. CDR3 length: 16 residues. Trimming removed 0 bases from V and 2 bases from J; junction bases left unmatched: 5. The CDR3 coding sequence is TGCGCCAGCAGCCAAGATCCGGCGGGAGTCACAGATACGCAGTATTTT. It encodes CASSQDPAGVTDTQYF.

This clonotype was observed at least ten times. V usage is TRBV19 and J usage is TRBJ1-6; D is uncertain. Trimming took off 6 bases at V and 7 bases at J, with 13 bases between the two ends. The CDR3 has 14 amino acids. Germline CDR1 and CDR2: LNHDA and SQIVND (reference sequence). CDR3 sequence: CASRSPDWNSPLHF. The CDR3 region has the DNA TGTGCCAGTAGGAGTCCGGATTGGAATTCACCCCTCCACTTT.

In its sample, this clonotype was seen a few times. The chain is built from TRBV27 and TRBJ2-7; no clear D. V was shortened by 5 bases and J by 3 bases, with 11 bases between the two germline ends. The V gene's germline CDR1 is MNHEY and CDR2 SMNVEV (reference sequence). The CDR3 sequence is 13 residues long. Here the CDR3 DNA reads TGTGCCAGCAGTATAGACGCTGGCTACGAGCAGTACTTC. Its protein product is CASSIDAGYEQYF.

This clonotype has at least ten counts. V and J are TRBV5-5 and TRBJ2-3; 10 nucleotides align to TRBD1. Germline values: CDR1 SGHKS, CDR2 YYEKEE (reference sequence). The J segment lost 3 bases and the V segment lost 4 bases, leaving 8 bases of the junction unmatched. This CDR3 has 16 residues. CDR3 nucleotides: TGTGCCAGCAGCCTCTTCCGGGACAGGGGAACAGATACGCAGTATTTT. Translated, it gives CASSLFRDRGTDTQYF.

The V call is TRBV7-9, the J call TRBJ2-1; D gene unclear. V lost 2 bases, J lost 2 bases, and 13 bases lay in between. This CDR3 contains 16 residues. Germline CDR1 is SEHNR and CDR2 is FQNEAQ (reference sequence). The CDR3 is CASSLSVSETYNEQFF. Here the CDR3 DNA reads TGTGCCAGCAGCTTATCCGTGTCGGAAACCTACAATGAGCAGTTCTTC.